This TCR beta chain was sequenced in a study of T cell repertoires in cytomegalovirus infection. Study at large: In public TCR beta signatures, there were indications of both CMV infection and matching HLA type. Study-wide findings and caveats: CMV-specific TCR beta clonotypes restricted by HLA-C were the ones dominating the ex vivo response.

V lost 2 bases and J lost 2; bases outside the gene matches: 9. The CDR3 is 17 amino acids. CDR1 SGHTA and CDR2 FQGTGA come from the germline V gene. This clonotype came up a few times. The antigen is undetermined. TCRdb reprocessed the reads with MiXCR, giving one entry per CDR3 protein. The data show nearly 550,000 distinct CDR3 sequences, approximately 17% seen once. Specimen: CD8+ T cells from PBMCs. This sequence was found in a human donor in good health (CMV status not recorded). Some clones in this sample may be carry-over from other donors' samples. V usage is TRBV7-3 and J usage is TRBJ2-3; 8 bases fit TRBD2. CDR3 DNA: TGTGCCAGCAGCTTAGATAGTCCGGGGGGGGCCACAGATACGCAGTATTTT. Protein product: CASSLDSPGGATDTQYF. The whole variable domain, remainder taken from reference TRBV7-3 and TRBJ2-3, is GAGVSQTPSNKVTEKGKYVELRCDPISGHTALYWYRQSLGQGPEFLIYFQGTGAADDSGLPNDRFFAVRPEGSVSTLKIQRTERGDSAVYLCASSLDSPGGATDTQYFGPGTRLTVL.